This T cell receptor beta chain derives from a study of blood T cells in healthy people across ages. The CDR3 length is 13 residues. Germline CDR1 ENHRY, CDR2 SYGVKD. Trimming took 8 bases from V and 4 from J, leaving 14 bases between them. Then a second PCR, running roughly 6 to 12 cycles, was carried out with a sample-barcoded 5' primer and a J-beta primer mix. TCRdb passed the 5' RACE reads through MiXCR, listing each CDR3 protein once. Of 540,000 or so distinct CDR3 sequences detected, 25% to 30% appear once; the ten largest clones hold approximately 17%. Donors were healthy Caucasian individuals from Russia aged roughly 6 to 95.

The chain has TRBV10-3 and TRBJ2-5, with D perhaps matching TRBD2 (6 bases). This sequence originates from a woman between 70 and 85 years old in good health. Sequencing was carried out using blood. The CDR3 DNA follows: TGTGCCATCGGCGGGGCCGGCGTAGAGACCCAGTACTTC. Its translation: CAIGGAGVETQYF.